This entry concerns a single T cell receptor (beta chain). Its antigen remains unidentified. The CDR3 contains 15 residues. The PCR ran on 60 Vbeta and 13 Jbeta primers. Sequencing was performed with immunoSEQ multiplex PCR; in TCRdb, only in-frame clones are kept and a portion is missing. The top ten clones hold 4.5% of a sample with around 140,000 clones, roughly 80% of them seen once. This entry belongs to a study of cytomegalovirus exposure and HLA in healthy donors. Broader study findings: A later analysis showed that HLA-associated TCR beta chains had undergone more clonal expansion than equally common others. Later analysis demonstrated an association between a missense DCLRE1C variant and TCR beta V- and J-gene trimming. TCR beta V segments were, for the most part, productive about 87% or about 30% of the time in an earlier analysis. Researchers catalogued over 150 TCR beta chains as cytomegalovirus-associated.

The sequenced sample consisted of PBMCs. The clonotype was recovered from a man between 35 and 55 years old in good health and CMV-seronegative. The chain links TRBV12-2 to TRBJ2-7; TRBD1 is the table's D call and was not checked against the DNA. TRBV12-2 is assigned pseudogene status. The CDR3 DNA follows: TGTGCAAGTCGCTTAGTCCGTCGACAGCCCTACGAGCAGTACTTC. Its protein is CASRLVRRQPYEQYF.